The TCR beta chain under discussion was sequenced for a study of human CD8 memory T cell subsets. UMI-labeled 5' RACE produced the TCR beta libraries. Original processing methods: From roughly 3,000 to 20,000 functional CDR3 beta clonotypes were held in each TCR beta library. TCRdb re-called the 5' RACE reads and shows each CDR3 protein once, DNA omitted. TCRdb's processing, not the authors' own work, is the source of the V and J calls. Recorded for this sample: roughly 9,800 distinct CDR3 sequences. RNA came from duplicate vials of around 140,000 sorted CD8+ T cells per subset. Whole-study results and caveats: Chao1 estimates hinted that stem-like memory T cells outstripped precursor exhausted T cells in diversity. Only a minimal degree of mutual overlap characterized stem-like memory and precursor exhausted T cell repertoires.

On this clonotype: Its cognate antigen is unknown.

CDR3 length: 14 residues. Germline V gives CDR1 DFQATT, CDR2 SNEGSKA (reference sequence). This receptor was obtained from a human donor in good health. The chain combines TRBV20-1 with TRBJ2-1; TCRdb outputs TRBD1, but without DNA this stays unchecked. Sequencing was carried out using CD8+ T cells from PBMCs. CDR3 in amino acids: CSTTSSRDINEQFF.